These 24 T cell receptor beta chains came from one sample sequenced in a study of blood T cells in healthy people across ages. Through a sample-barcoded 5' primer and a J-beta primer mix, a second PCR was run for roughly 7 to 12 cycles. A single record per CDR3 protein comes from TCRdb applying MiXCR to the 5' RACE reads. The repertoire holds over 1,500,000 distinct CDR3 sequences, with around 50% as singletons. The sequenced sample consisted of blood. These receptors all come from a woman between 40 and 50 years old in good health.

The chain recombines TRBV5-1 with TRBJ1-5; D gene ambiguous. The ends were cut back, 1 base at V and 6 bases at J, with 11 bases in the middle. The CDR3 has 14 amino acids. Germline V lookup: CDR1 SGHRS, CDR2 YFSETQ. The CDR3 loop reads CASSLNPLSQPQHF. The CDR3 DNA reads TGCGCCAGCAGCTTGAACCCCCTGAGTCAGCCCCAGCATTTT.

The chain uses TRBV7-9 and TRBJ2-3, with 9 bases that match TRBD2. The V segment lost 0 bases and the J segment 5 bases; nucleotides outside the gene matches: 3. Germline V gene lookup returns CDR1 SEHNR and CDR2 FQNEAQ (reference sequence). The CDR3 sequence is 15 residues long. The CDR3 region is CASSLATSGGDTQYF. Written as DNA, the CDR3 is TGTGCCAGCAGCTTAGCGACTAGCGGTGGAGATACGCAGTATTTT.

J is TRBJ2-2 and V is TRBV7-2; D unresolved. The CDR3 totals 12 residues. The germline CDR1 and CDR2 sequences are SGHTA and FQGNSA. Trimming pared 8 bases from V and 3 bases from J, leaving 7 bases between. In nucleotides, the CDR3 is TGTGCCAGCTCTAAACACACCGGGGAGCTGTTTTTT. Amino acid sequence: CASSKHTGELFF.

There are a few counts of this clonotype. The rearrangement joins TRBV6-1 to TRBJ2-3, with 7 positions matching TRBD1. Trimming at V came to 1 base and at J to 2 bases, leaving 12 bases not matched to a gene. This CDR3 region has 18 residues. CDR1 is MNHNS and CDR2 is SASEGT in the germline V gene. The CDR3 region has the DNA TGTGCCAGCAGTGAAGTTCTAGTCCCGGGACAGTCCACAGATACGCAGTATTTT. It specifies CASSEVLVPGQSTDTQYF.

The V gene is TRBV4-1, the J gene TRBJ1-2; D is undetermined. Looked up from germline, CDR1 is MGHRA and CDR2 is YSYEKL. V was clipped by 3 bases and J by 2 bases, with 13 bases between them. This CDR3 has 15 amino acids. The CDR3 loop is CASSQVETDNYGYTF. The CDR3 DNA reads TGCGCCAGCAGCCAGGTAGAAACAGACAACTATGGCTACACCTTC.

This clonotype was observed many times. The V gene is TRBV7-9, the J gene TRBJ2-5; D might be TRBD1 or TRBD2, each matching 5 bases. The V gene's germline CDR1 is SEHNR and CDR2 FQNEAQ (reference sequence). This CDR3 has 14 residues. The V end lost 4 bases, the J end lost 3 bases, and 12 bases lay between the germline ends. This CDR3 reads CASSSGTYEETQYF. CDR3 DNA sequence: TGTGCCAGCAGCTCCGGGACCTACGAAGAGACCCAGTACTTC. The full variable domain, rest sourced from reference TRBV7-9 and TRBJ2-5, is DTGVSQNPRHKITKRGQNVTFRCDPISEHNRLYWYRQTLGQGPEFLTYFQNEAQLEKSRLLSDRFSAERPKGSFSTLEIQRTEQGDSAMYLCASSSGTYEETQYFGPGTRLLVL.

The V and J genes are TRBV18 and TRBJ2-1; 7 nucleotides agree with TRBD1. This CDR3 region has 14 residues. Germline loops: CDR1 KGHSH, CDR2 LQKENI. Trimming took 4 bases from V and 6 from J; bases not matched to a gene: 6. CDR3 in amino acids: CASSQLRDSNEQFF. The CDR3 bases are TGTGCCAGCTCACAACTCCGGGACAGCAATGAGCAGTTCTTC.

The chain couples TRBV6-2 or TRBV6-3 to TRBJ1-2; 7 bases align to TRBD1. In germline, CDR1 is MNHEY, CDR2 SVGEGT. Germline trimming cut 8 bases from V and 7 bases from J; bases unmatched to any gene: 10. CDR3 length: 13 amino acids. CDR3 protein: CASRNAGGLGYTF. The CDR3 DNA is TGTGCCAGCCGTAACGCAGGGGGTCTTGGCTACACCTTC.

The chain couples TRBV6-2 or TRBV6-3 to TRBJ2-7; D is undetermined. The V gene's germline CDR1 is MNHEY and CDR2 SVGEGT. The V end lost 6 bases, the J end lost 0 bases, and 9 bases lay between the germline ends. The CDR3 length is 13 residues. The CDR3 is CASRPRTSYEQYF. Written as DNA, the CDR3 is TGTGCCAGCAGACCGCGAACCTCCTACGAGCAGTACTTC.

This clonotype was recorded a few times. The chain couples TRBV19 to TRBJ2-7; maybe TRBD1 (6 bases). Per germline, CDR1 LNHDA and CDR2 SQIVND (reference sequence). The CDR3 runs 14 residues. Trimming stripped 4 bases from V and 0 bases from J, with 10 bases between. This CDR3 reads CASSNTGSSYEQYF. DNA for the CDR3: TGTGCCAGTAGTAACACAGGGTCCTCCTACGAGCAGTACTTC.

This clonotype came up a few times. J is TRBJ2-1 and V is TRBV4-1, with TRBD2 identical over 8 bases. The CDR3 covers 15 residues. V was clipped by 3 bases and J by 3 bases; unmatched bases: 4. Germline CDR1 is MGHRA and CDR2 is YSYEKL. The CDR3 region is CASSQPGGDYNEQFF. The DNA for the CDR3 is TGCGCCAGCAGCCAGCCGGGGGGGGACTACAATGAGCAGTTCTTC.

This clonotype was counted a few times. The chain is built from TRBV3-1 and TRBJ2-1; D gene unclear. Between the trimmed V and J ends, which lost 0 bases and 10 bases, there was a span of 13 bases. The CDR3 is 14 residues long. CDR1 and CDR2 from the germline V gene are LGHDT and YNNKEL (reference sequence). CDR3 sequence (DNA): TGTGCCAGCAGCCAAGAAGGCCCCACACGGGAGCAGTTCTTC. This encodes CASSQEGPTREQFF.

The rearrangement joins TRBV15 to TRBJ2-7; 9 bases agree with TRBD1. The CDR3 loop spans 15 amino acids. Germline lookup yields CDR1 LNHNV and CDR2 YYDKDF (reference sequence). The V segment lost 0 bases and the J segment 5 bases; nucleotides outside the gene matches: 5. The CDR3 bases are TGTGCCACCAGCAGAGATAGGGGACAGGGTAACGAGCAGTACTTC. Protein sequence: CATSRDRGQGNEQYF.

The CDR3 protein is CASSLAGGMTTQYF. The CDR3 DNA reads TGTGCCAGCAGTTTAGCGGGGGGTATGACGACCCAGTACTTC. The chain uses TRBV28 and TRBJ2-5, with 8 bases lining up with TRBD2. The CDR3 totals 14 residues. The trim removed 2 bases at V and 7 bases at J, leaving 6 bases unmatched. From germline, CDR1 is MDHEN and CDR2 SYDVKM.

The V and J genes are TRBV2 and TRBJ1-4; 8 positions match TRBD1. With 6 bases clipped from V and 1 base from J, the junction kept 10 bases outside the gene matches. From germline, CDR1 is SNHLY and CDR2 FYNNEI. This CDR3 region has 17 residues. The CDR3 nucleotides are TGTGCCAGCAGCGCCCCCTCCGACAGGGGAACTAATGAAAAACTGTTTTTT. It yields the protein CASSAPSDRGTNEKLFF.

V is TRBV4-3 and J is TRBJ1-2; 11 positions match TRBD1. The CDR3 has 17 amino acids. Germline V gives CDR1 LGHNA, CDR2 YSLEER. The V gene end was trimmed by 0 bases and the J gene end by 4 bases; junction bases not matched to a gene: 7. CDR3 bases: TGCGCCAGCAGCCAAGATAATGGGACAGGGGGTGGCTATGGCTACACCTTC. Translating gives CASSQDNGTGGGYGYTF.

The CDR3 bases are TGTGCCAGCAGCGAAAACAGGGCCGCTCAGCCCCAGCATTTT. Translation: CASSENRAAQPQHF. This chain uses TRBV12-3 or TRBV12-4 with TRBJ1-5; perhaps TRBD1 as D (6 bases). The length of the CDR3 is 14 residues. V shed 6 bases and J shed 6 bases, with 15 bases lying between them.

The CDR3 DNA is TGTGCCAGCAGCCCTTGGACGGTAAACGCGGGGGCCAACGTCCTGACTTTC. Translating gives CASSPWTVNAGANVLTF. The rearrangement joins TRBV7-2 to TRBJ2-6, with D hard to call. V was clipped by 5 bases and J by 4 bases, with 18 bases between them. The CDR3 extends over 17 amino acids. In germline, CDR1 is SGHTA, CDR2 FQGNSA.

CDR3 in amino acids: CASSVGGASSYNEQFF. The CDR3 region has the DNA TGTGCCAGCAGCGTAGGGGGGGCCAGCTCCTACAATGAGCAGTTCTTC. V gene TRBV9 combines with J gene TRBJ2-1; D possibly uses TRBD1 or TRBD2 (6 bases each). Per germline, CDR1 SGDLS and CDR2 YYNGEE. The V and J ends lost 0 bases and 0 bases respectively, with 10 bases between them. The CDR3 spans 16 residues.

This clonotype was counted a few times. The V gene is TRBV28, the J gene TRBJ1-5, with D possibly being TRBD1 (6 bases). Germline V gives CDR1 MDHEN, CDR2 SYDVKM. The CDR3 contains 14 residues. V was shortened by 2 bases and J by 4 bases, with 9 bases between the two germline ends. The CDR3 nucleotides are TGTGCCAGCAGTTTACAGGGGCCAAATCAGCCCCAGCATTTT. This sequence encodes CASSLQGPNQPQHF.

This clonotype appeared a few times. The chain couples TRBV5-1 to TRBJ2-1; 10 bases fit TRBD2. The germline gives CDR1 SGHRS, CDR2 YFSETQ. The V and J ends lost 2 bases and 4 bases, in that order; junction bases with no gene match: 6. The CDR3 has 16 residues. The CDR3 reads CASSLLAGIKYNEQFF. The DNA of the CDR3 is TGCGCCAGCAGCTTACTAGCGGGGATAAAATACAATGAGCAGTTCTTC.

This clonotype has just a few counts. This chain connects TRBV5-1 to TRBJ2-1; tentatively, D is TRBD1 (5 bases). V was clipped by 0 bases and J by 8 bases, with 12 bases between them. Germline V gene data show CDR1 as SGHRS and CDR2 as YFSETQ. This CDR3 has 14 residues. The CDR3 loop reads CASSLGRAADEQFF. Here the CDR3 DNA reads TGCGCCAGCAGCTTGGGCAGGGCGGCAGATGAGCAGTTCTTC. Supplemented by reference TRBV5-1 and TRBJ2-1, the full variable domain reads KAGVTQTPRYLIKTRGQQVTLSCSPISGHRSVSWYQQTPGQGLQFLFEYFSETQRNKGNFPGRFSGRQFSNSRSEMNVSTLELGDSALYLCASSLGRAADEQFFGPGTRLTVL.

This chain links TRBV9 with TRBJ2-5; 10 bases are shared with TRBD2. The CDR3 consists of 16 residues. Germline loops: CDR1 SGDLS, CDR2 YYNGEE. Trimming took 3 bases from V and 5 from J; bases not matched to a gene: 10. CDR3 protein: CASSAPQRGGRETQYF. CDR3 in DNA: TGTGCCAGCAGCGCCCCCCAGCGGGGGGGCCGCGAGACCCAGTACTTC. The whole variable domain, remainder taken from reference TRBV9 and TRBJ2-5, is DSGVTQTPKHLITATGQRVTLRCSPRSGDLSVYWYQQSLDQGLQFLIQYYNGEERAKGNILERFSAQQFPDLHSELNLSSLELGDSALYFCASSAPQRGGRETQYFGPGTRLLVL.

This chain connects TRBV15 to TRBJ1-4; the D is unclear. V was pared by 2 bases and J by 4 bases, with 8 bases between. Germline loops: CDR1 LNHNV, CDR2 YYDKDF (reference sequence). The CDR3 length is 14 residues. The CDR3 DNA follows: TGTGCCACCAGCAGATATACCCTTAATGAAAAACTGTTTTTT. It is translated as CATSRYTLNEKLFF.